Presented here are 11 T cell receptor beta chains from one specimen sequenced in a study of graft-versus-host responses after intestinal transplantation. No cognate antigen is known for these TCRs. Clones were read by immunoSEQ multiplex PCR, and TCRdb kept only the in-frame ones, dropping some. The sample lists tens of thousands of clones; less than 90% were seen once. The sample in question was unstimulated CD8+ T cells sorted from spleen or lymph node cells, obtained before intestinal transplant. The source of these receptors is a human donor who received an intestinal transplant.

V is TRBV4-1 and J is TRBJ1-2; TRBD1 matches at 7 bases. This CDR3 is 16 amino acids long. CDR1 is MGHRA and CDR2 is YSYEKL in the germline V gene. After removal of 3 bases from V and 3 bases from J, the junction contained 10 bases not matched to a gene. CDR3 sequence reads: CASSQRLDRDYYGYTF. The CDR3 DNA sequence: TGCGCCAGCAGCCAGCGCCTTGACAGGGATTACTATGGCTACACCTTC.

This clone was seen a single time. The V and J genes are TRBV5-4 and TRBJ1-5, with D maybe TRBD1 (5 bases). The CDR3 loop spans 15 amino acids. Germline lookup yields CDR1 SGHNT and CDR2 YYREEE (reference sequence). With 3 bases removed from V and 4 bases from J, the gap between germline ends came to 14 bases. The CDR3 loop is CASSWDGARNQPQHF. The CDR3 region has the DNA TGTGCCAGCAGCTGGGACGGTGCAAGGAATCAGCCCCAGCATTTT.

CDR3 amino acids: CASSQPDREGHSPLHF. DNA for the CDR3: TGTGCCAGCAGCCAACCAGACAGGGAAGGCCATTCACCCCTCCACTTT. The rearrangement links TRBV14 to TRBJ1-6; 7 nucleotides align to TRBD1. Germline CDR1 is SGHDN and CDR2 is FVKESK. J gave up 8 bases and V 2 bases, and 9 bases lay outside the gene matches. CDR3 length equals 16 residues.

The chain's CDR3 is CASSPTGTGVNEQFF. The DNA for the CDR3 is TGCGCCAGCAGTCCTACCGGGACAGGGGTCAATGAGCAGTTCTTC. This rearrangement joins TRBV4-1 to TRBJ2-1, with 10 bases aligning to TRBD1. V shed 6 bases, J shed 6 bases, and the junction held 8 bases outside the gene matches. From germline, CDR1 is MGHRA and CDR2 YSYEKL. The CDR3 contains 15 residues.

The chain combines TRBV7-9 with TRBJ2-2; D not certain. The germline V and J ends were trimmed by 2 bases and 5 bases, with 9 bases remaining between them. The CDR3 sequence is 14 residues long. Germline V CDR1 and CDR2: SEHNR, FQNEAQ (reference sequence). The CDR3 is CASSLQVETGELFF. DNA for the CDR3: TGTGCCAGCAGCTTACAGGTGGAAACCGGGGAGCTGTTTTTT.

The chain uses TRBV4-1 and TRBJ1-6; D is perhaps TRBD1 (5 bases). V lost 0 bases and J lost 5, with 11 bases in between. This CDR3 spans 16 amino acids. Germline loops: CDR1 MGHRA, CDR2 YSYEKL. The CDR3: CASSQDGHYDNSPLHF. DNA for the CDR3: TGCGCCAGCAGCCAAGATGGACACTATGATAATTCACCCCTCCACTTT.

This chain connects TRBV28 to TRBJ1-4; 10 positions agree with TRBD1. The J segment lost 8 bases and the V segment lost 5 bases, leaving 11 bases of the junction unmatched. The germline CDR1 and CDR2 sequences are MDHEN and SYDVKM. The CDR3 has 16 residues. CDR3 DNA sequence: TGTGCCAGCAGTGCGTCCGGGACAGGGGTTGGCGAAAAACTGTTTTTT. Residues: CASSASGTGVGEKLFF.

J is TRBJ2-7 and V is TRBV5-5, with 7 positions matching TRBD1. The trim removed 2 bases at V and 2 bases at J, leaving 7 bases unmatched. The CDR3 runs 15 residues. Per germline, CDR1 SGHKS and CDR2 YYEKEE (reference sequence). The CDR3 sequence is CASSLGTEMTYEQYF. CDR3 coding DNA: TGTGCCAGCAGCTTAGGGACAGAAATGACCTACGAGCAGTACTTC.

V usage is TRBV29-1 and J usage is TRBJ1-2; perhaps TRBD1 as D (5 bases). Trimming took 7 bases from V and 4 from J, leaving 22 bases between them. CDR3 length: 15 amino acids. The germline CDR1 and CDR2 sequences are SQVTM and ANQGSEA. CDR3 protein: CSDAWRDGGFYGYTF. CDR3 bases: TGCAGCGACGCGTGGAGGGACGGAGGATTCTATGGCTACACCTTC.

CDR3 DNA: TGTGCCAGCAGCTTGACAGGGTCCTCGCCTGATGAGCAGTTCTTC. It yields the protein CASSLTGSSPDEQFF. The chain links TRBV5-4 to TRBJ2-1; maybe TRBD1 (6 bases). Trimming stripped 1 base from V and 8 bases from J, with 16 bases between. The germline CDR1 and CDR2 sequences are SGHNT and YYREEE (reference sequence). This CDR3 region has 15 residues.

V gene TRBV6-1 combines with J gene TRBJ2-3, with unresolved D. The germline V and J ends were trimmed by 7 bases and 2 bases, with 10 bases remaining between them. CDR3 length equals 13 residues. CDR1 and CDR2 from the germline V gene are MNHNS and SASEGT. The CDR3 sequence is CASMTVATDTQYF. DNA for the CDR3: TGTGCCAGCATGACGGTTGCCACAGATACGCAGTATTTT.